The T cell receptor beta chain under discussion was sequenced for a study of cytomegalovirus exposure and HLA in healthy donors. General study results and limits: Some V segments, including TRBV6-2 and TRBV6-3, were excluded as indistinguishable.

The CDR3 has 17 residues. Germline lookup yields CDR1 SGHTA and CDR2 FQGNSA. In this sample, this clone turned up once. Its cognate antigen is unknown. The PCR contained 60 Vbeta and 13 Jbeta primers. Measured with immunoSEQ multiplex PCR; TCRdb has only the in-frame clones, and not every one. The table lists about 120,000 clones, less than 85% of them singletons. The sequencing sample was made of PBMCs. The TCR originated in a man aged 45-65 years in good health and CMV-seropositive. The chain couples TRBV7-2 to TRBJ2-5, with 11 bases fitting TRBD2. The J call is uncertain, as TRBJ2-7 better fits the DNA end. CDR3 nucleotide sequence: TGTGCCAGCAGTTCCACCGCCGGGACTAGCGGACCCTACGAGCAGTACTTC. This encodes CASSSTAGTSGPYEQYF.